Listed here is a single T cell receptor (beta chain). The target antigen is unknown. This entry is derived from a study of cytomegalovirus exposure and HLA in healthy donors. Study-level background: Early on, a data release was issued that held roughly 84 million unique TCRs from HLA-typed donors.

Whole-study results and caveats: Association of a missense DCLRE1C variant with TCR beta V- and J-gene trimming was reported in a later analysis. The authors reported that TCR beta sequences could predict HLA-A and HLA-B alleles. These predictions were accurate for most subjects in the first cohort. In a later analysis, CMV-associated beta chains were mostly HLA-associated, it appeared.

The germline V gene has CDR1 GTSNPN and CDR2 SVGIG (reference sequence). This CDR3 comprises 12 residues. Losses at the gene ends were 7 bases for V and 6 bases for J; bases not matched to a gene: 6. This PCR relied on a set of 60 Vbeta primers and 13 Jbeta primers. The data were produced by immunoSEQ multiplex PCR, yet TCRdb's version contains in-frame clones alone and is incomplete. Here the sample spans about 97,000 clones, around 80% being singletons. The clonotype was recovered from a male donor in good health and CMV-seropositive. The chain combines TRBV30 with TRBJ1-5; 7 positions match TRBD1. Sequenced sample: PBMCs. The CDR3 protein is CAFRQGGQPQHF. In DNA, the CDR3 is TGTGCCTTTCGACAGGGAGGTCAGCCCCAGCATTTT.